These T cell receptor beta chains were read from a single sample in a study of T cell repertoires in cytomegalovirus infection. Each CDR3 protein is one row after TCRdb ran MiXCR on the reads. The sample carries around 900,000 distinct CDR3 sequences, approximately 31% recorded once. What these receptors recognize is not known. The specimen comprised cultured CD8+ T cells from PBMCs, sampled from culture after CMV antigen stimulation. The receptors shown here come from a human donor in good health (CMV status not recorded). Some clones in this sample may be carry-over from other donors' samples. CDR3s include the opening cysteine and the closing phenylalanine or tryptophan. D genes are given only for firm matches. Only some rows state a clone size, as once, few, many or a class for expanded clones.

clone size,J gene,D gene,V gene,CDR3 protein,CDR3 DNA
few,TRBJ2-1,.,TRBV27,CASQSYSYNEQFF,TGTGCCAGCCAATCATACTCCTACAATGAGCAGTTCTTC
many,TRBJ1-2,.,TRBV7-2,CASGGVYGYTF,TGTGCCAGCGGGGGGGTCTATGGCTACACCTTC
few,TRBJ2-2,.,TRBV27,CASSYPAGAVGELFF,TGTGCCAGCAGTTACCCCGCCGGGGCGGTCGGGGAGCTGTTTTTT
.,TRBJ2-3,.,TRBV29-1,CSVEDPGDTQYF,TGCAGCGTTGAAGATCCGGGTGATACGCAGTATTTT
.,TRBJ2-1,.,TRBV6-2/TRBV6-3,CASSYFRRGACFF,TGTGCCAGCAGTTACTTTCGCAGGGGGGCTTGCTTCTTC
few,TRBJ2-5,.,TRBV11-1,CASSRRDGQETQYF,TGTGCCAGCAGCCGACGGGACGGACAAGAGACCCAGTACTTC
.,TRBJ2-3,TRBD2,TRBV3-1,CASSQGLAGNADTQYF,TGTGCCAGCAGCCAGGGACTAGCGGGGAACGCAGATACGCAGTATTTT
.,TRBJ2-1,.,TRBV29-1,CSVEGLNRGNEQFF,TGCAGCGTTGAAGGCCTCAACCGGGGAAATGAGCAGTTCTTC
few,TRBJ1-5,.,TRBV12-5,CASGTGQPQHF,TGTGCTAGTGGGACCGGTCAGCCCCAGCATTTT
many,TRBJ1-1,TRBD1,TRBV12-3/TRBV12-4,CASSPRDRHNTEAFF,TGTGCCAGCAGTCCCCGGGACAGACACAACACTGAAGCTTTCTTT
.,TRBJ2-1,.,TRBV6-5,CASSYSGGRRHEQFF,TGTGCCAGCAGTTACTCAGGGGGGCGCAGGCATGAGCAGTTCTTC
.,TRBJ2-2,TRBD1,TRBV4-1,CASSHSGQGRTGELFF,TGCGCCAGCAGCCACTCGGGACAGGGACGAACCGGGGAGCTGTTTTTT
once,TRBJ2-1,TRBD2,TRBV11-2,CASSLRGGSGGAGSYNEQFF,TGTGCCAGCAGCTTAAGGGGAGGTAGCGGGGGGGCGGGCTCCTACAATGAGCAGTTCTTC
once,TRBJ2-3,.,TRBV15,CVTSRDRGLLDTQYF,TGTGTCACCAGCAGAGATCGGGGGCTCCTGGATACGCAGTATTTT
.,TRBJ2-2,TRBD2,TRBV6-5,CASRLTLAGGPHAGELFF,TGTGCCAGCAGACTTACACTAGCGGGGGGTCCCCACGCCGGGGAGCTGTTTTTT
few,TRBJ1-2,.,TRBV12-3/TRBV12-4,CATTGDYGYTF,TGTGCGACTACCGGCGATTATGGCTACACCTTC
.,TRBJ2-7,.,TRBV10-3,CAIGSWRERVYEQYF,TGTGCCATCGGTAGCTGGAGGGAACGTGTTTACGAGCAGTACTTC
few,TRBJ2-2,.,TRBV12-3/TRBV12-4,CASSLEGERITDTGELFF,TGTGCCAGCAGTTTAGAGGGGGAGCGGATTACGGACACCGGGGAGCTGTTTTTT
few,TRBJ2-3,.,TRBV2,CASSEWGDSTDTQYF,TGTGCCAGCAGTGAATGGGGGGACAGCACAGATACGCAGTATTTT
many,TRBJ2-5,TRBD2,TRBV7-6,CASSFGEGGTQYF,TGTGCCAGCAGCTTTGGGGAGGGAGGGACCCAGTACTTC
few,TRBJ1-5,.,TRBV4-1,CASSPDPLNQPQHF,TGCGCCAGCAGCCCGGACCCTTTAAATCAGCCCCAGCATTTT
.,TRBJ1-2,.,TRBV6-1,CASSPLGDGFYGYTF,TGTGCCAGCAGTCCCCTAGGGGACGGCTTCTATGGCTACACCTTC
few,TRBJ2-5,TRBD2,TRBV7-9,CASSPPGGGPDREQETQYF,TGTGCCAGCAGCCCTCCGGGGGGTGGCCCGGACCGAGAACAAGAGACCCAGTACTTC